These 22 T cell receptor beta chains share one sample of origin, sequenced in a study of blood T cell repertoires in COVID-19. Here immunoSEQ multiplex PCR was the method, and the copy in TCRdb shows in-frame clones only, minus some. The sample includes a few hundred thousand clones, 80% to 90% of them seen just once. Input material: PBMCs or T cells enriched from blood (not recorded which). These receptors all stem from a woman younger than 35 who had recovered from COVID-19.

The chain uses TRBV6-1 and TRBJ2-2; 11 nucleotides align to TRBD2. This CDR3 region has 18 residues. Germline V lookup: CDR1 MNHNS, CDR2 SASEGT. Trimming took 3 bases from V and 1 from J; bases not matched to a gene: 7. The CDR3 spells CASSEFLAGGQNTGELFF. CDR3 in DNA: TGTGCCAGCAGTGAGTTTTTAGCGGGAGGGCAGAACACCGGGGAGCTGTTTTTT.

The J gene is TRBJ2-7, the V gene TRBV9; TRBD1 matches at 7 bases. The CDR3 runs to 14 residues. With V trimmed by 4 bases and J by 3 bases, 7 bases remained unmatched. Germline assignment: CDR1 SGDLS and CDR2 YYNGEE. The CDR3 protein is CASSLGQSYYEQYF. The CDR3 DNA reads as TGTGCCAGCAGCCTGGGACAGAGCTACTACGAGCAGTACTTC.

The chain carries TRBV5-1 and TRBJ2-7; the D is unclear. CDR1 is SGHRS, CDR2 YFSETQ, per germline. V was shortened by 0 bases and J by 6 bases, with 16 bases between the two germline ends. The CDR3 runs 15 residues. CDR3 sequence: CASSLAGPLSGEQYF. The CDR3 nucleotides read TGCGCCAGCAGCTTGGCTGGCCCTCTCTCGGGCGAGCAGTACTTC.

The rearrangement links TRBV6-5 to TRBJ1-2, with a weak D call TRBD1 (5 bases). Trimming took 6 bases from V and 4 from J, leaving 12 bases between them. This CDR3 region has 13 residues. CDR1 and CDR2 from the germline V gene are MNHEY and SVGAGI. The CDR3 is CASSSRGGYGYTF. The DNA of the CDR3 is TGTGCCAGCAGCAGTAGGGGCGGCTATGGCTACACCTTC.

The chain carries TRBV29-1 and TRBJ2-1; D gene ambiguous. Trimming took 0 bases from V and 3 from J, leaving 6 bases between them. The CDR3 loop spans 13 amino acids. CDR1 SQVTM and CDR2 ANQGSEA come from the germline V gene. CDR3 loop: CSVEEFNYNEQFF. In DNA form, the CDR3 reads TGCAGCGTTGAAGAGTTCAACTACAATGAGCAGTTCTTC.

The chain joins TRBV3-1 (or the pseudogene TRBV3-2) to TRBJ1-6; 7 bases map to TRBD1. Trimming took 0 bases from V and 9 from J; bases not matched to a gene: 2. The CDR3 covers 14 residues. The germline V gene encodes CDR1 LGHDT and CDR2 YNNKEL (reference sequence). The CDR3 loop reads CASSQEQGSSPLHF. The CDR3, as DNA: TGTGCCAGCAGCCAAGAACAGGGGAGTTCACCCCTCCACTTT.

The CDR3: CASSAGQGDGYTF. The CDR3 coding sequence is TGCGCCAGCAGCGCGGGACAGGGGGATGGCTACACCTTC. The rearrangement joins TRBV5-1 to TRBJ1-2; 11 bases match TRBD1. Germline values: CDR1 SGHRS, CDR2 YFSETQ. The CDR3 has 13 residues. Losses at the gene ends were 4 bases for V and 6 bases for J; bases not matched to a gene: 2.

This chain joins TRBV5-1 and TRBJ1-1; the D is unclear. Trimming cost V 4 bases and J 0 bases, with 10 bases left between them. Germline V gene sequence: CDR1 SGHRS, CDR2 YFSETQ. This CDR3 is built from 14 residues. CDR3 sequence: CASSVEGLNTEAFF. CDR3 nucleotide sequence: TGCGCCAGCAGCGTTGAGGGATTGAACACTGAAGCTTTCTTT.

CDR3 DNA sequence: TGTGCCAGCAGATACGGACAGGGGTTGGCCTACACCTTC. Protein product: CASRYGQGLAYTF. The rearrangement joins TRBV6-5 to TRBJ1-2, with 9 bases matching TRBD1. The junction had 9 bases not matched to a gene; V was cut back by 6 bases and J by 10 bases. Germline CDR1 reads MNHEY; CDR2 reads SVGAGI. There are 13 residues in the CDR3.

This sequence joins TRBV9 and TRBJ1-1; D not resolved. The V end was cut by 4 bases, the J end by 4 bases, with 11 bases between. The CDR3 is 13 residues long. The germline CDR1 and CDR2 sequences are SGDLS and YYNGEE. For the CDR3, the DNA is TGTGCCAGCAGCCGAGTTGCGGGCACTGAAGCTTTCTTT. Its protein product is CASSRVAGTEAFF.

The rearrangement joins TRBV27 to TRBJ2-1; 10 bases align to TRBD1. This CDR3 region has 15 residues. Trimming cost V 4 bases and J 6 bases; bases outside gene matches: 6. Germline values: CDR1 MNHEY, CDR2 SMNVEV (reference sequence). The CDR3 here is CASSSGTGASNEQFF. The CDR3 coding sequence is TGTGCCAGCAGTTCCGGGACAGGGGCAAGCAATGAGCAGTTCTTC.

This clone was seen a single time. Here the CDR3 DNA reads TGTGCCAGTAGTAATGACAGGGCCGGGAACTATGGCTACACCTTC. This sequence encodes CASSNDRAGNYGYTF. The rearrangement uses TRBV19 and TRBJ1-2; 7 bases map to TRBD1. Germline CDR1 is LNHDA and CDR2 is SQIVND (reference sequence). There are 15 residues in the CDR3. The V gene end was trimmed by 4 bases and the J gene end by 2 bases; junction bases not matched to a gene: 7.

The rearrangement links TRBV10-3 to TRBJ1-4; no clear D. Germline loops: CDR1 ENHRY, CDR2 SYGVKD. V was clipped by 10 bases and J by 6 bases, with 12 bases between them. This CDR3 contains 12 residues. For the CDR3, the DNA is TGTGCCACCGGGATTGGAGATGAAAAACTGTTTTTT. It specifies CATGIGDEKLFF.

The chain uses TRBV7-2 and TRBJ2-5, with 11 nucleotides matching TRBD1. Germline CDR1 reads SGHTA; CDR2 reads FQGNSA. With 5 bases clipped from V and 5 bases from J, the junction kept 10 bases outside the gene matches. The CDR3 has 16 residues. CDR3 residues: CASSGGQGAQWETQYF. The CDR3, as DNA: TGTGCCAGCAGCGGTGGACAGGGGGCGCAGTGGGAGACCCAGTACTTC.

CDR3 in DNA: TGTGCCAGCAGTTTACCAGGGAACACTGAAGCTTTCTTT. As protein: CASSLPGNTEAFF. The gene calls are TRBV28 and TRBJ1-1; no reliable D call. Germline V lookup: CDR1 MDHEN, CDR2 SYDVKM. The CDR3 runs to 13 residues. V was cut by 2 bases and J by 1 base, with 5 bases left in between.

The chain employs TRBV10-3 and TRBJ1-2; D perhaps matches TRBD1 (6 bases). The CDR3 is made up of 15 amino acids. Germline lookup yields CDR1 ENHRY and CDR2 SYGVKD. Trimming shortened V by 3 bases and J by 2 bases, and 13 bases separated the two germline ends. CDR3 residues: CAISESQGRNYGYTF. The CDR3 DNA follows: TGTGCCATCAGTGAATCCCAGGGGCGGAACTATGGCTACACCTTC.

The CDR3 nucleotides read TGTGCCAGCAGCTTGGTGTTCCGGTCTGGGGAGCTGTTTTTT. This codes for CASSLVFRSGELFF. The rearrangement uses TRBV5-6 and TRBJ2-2; D remains ambiguous. CDR1 is SGHDT, CDR2 YYEEEE, per germline. The germline V and J ends were trimmed by 0 bases and 8 bases, with 11 bases remaining between them. The CDR3 consists of 14 residues.

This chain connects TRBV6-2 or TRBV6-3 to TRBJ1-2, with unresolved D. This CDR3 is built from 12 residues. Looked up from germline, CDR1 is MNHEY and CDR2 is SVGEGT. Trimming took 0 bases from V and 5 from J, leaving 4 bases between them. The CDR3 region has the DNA TGTGCCAGCAGTTACTCCGGTTATGGCTACACCTTC. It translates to CASSYSGYGYTF.

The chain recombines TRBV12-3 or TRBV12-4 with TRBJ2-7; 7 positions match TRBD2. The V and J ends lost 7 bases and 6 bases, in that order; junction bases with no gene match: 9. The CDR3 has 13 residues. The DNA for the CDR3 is TGTGCCAGCACCTTGGGGGGAGGGCGCGAGCAGTACTTC. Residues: CASTLGGGREQYF.

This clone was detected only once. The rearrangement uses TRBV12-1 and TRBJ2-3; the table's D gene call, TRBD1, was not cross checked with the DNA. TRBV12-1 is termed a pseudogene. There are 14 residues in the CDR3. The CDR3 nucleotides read TGTGCCAGCAGCTTTGGGCACCGCACAGATACGCAGTATTTT. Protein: CASSFGHRTDTQYF.

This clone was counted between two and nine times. The chain's CDR3 is CASSHRSQDSGYTF. As DNA, the CDR3 is TGTGCCAGCAGTCATCGGTCCCAGGACAGTGGCTACACCTTC. This chain connects TRBV2 to TRBJ1-2, with D possibly TRBD1 on 6 matching bases. Germline CDR1 SNHLY, CDR2 FYNNEI. This CDR3 contains 14 residues. V was trimmed by 5 bases and J by 7 bases, leaving 17 bases between them.

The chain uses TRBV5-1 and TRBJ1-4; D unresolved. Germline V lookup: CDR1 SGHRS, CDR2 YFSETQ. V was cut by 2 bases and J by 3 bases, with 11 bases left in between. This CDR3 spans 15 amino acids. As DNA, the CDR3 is TGCGCCAGCAGCTTCCTGATGGGCGCTAATGAAAAACTGTTTTTT. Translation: CASSFLMGANEKLFF.